Listed below are T cell receptor beta chains from one sample, sequenced in a study of T-cell memory formation after mild COVID-19. TCRdb redid the calling of the 5' RACE reads with MiXCR, one entry per CDR3 protein. The sample includes 200,000 to 300,000 distinct CDR3 sequences, 15% of them seen just once. The sample taken for sequencing was PBMCs or a T cell subset sorted from them (not recorded which). Receptors originate from an adult woman who had mild COVID-19 (a few samples of this study predate the infection). Cell type and time point are not known. The CDR3 runs from the conserved cysteine through the conserved F or W. D genes are given only for firm matches. Some rows have no size entry. The others give once, few or many, or a class for an expanded clone.

size | J | D | V | DNA | CDR3
few | TRBJ2-7 | TRBD1 | TRBV6-1 | TGTGCCAGCAGTGAGGACAGGCGCCTAGGGGGCGAGCAGTACTTC | CASSEDRRLGGEQYF
once | TRBJ1-1 | . | TRBV7-2 | TGTGCCAGCATTTTATCAGGGAGGGTCTCGAACACTGAAGCTTTCTTT | CASILSGRVSNTEAFF
few | TRBJ2-1 | TRBD2 | TRBV5-1 | TGCGCCAGCAGCTTGAGGCTAGCGGGAGGAGGCCTGCTGGGGAATGAGCAGTTCTTC | CASSLRLAGGGLLGNEQFF
many | TRBJ1-1 | TRBD1 | TRBV9 | TGTGCCAGCAGTGGGGACAGTTGGAACACTGAAGCTTTCTTT | CASSGDSWNTEAFF
few | TRBJ1-2 | . | TRBV4-1 | TGCGCCAGCAGCCGCATCCTGGGGGGCTACACCTTC | CASSRILGGYTF
. | TRBJ2-7 | . | TRBV5-1 | TGCGCCAGCAGCTTGCAGGGAAGGGAGCAGTACTTC | CASSLQGREQYF
few | TRBJ2-1 | . | TRBV7-2 | TGTGCCAGCACCCCGCTGGTGCTCACCTCCATCAATGAGCAGTTCTTC | CASTPLVLTSINEQFF
few | TRBJ2-1 | . | TRBV7-2 | TGTGCCAGCAGCGTTCAAACTGAAGATGAGCAGTTCTTC | CASSVQTEDEQFF
many | TRBJ2-4 | . | TRBV3-1 | TGTGCCAGCAGCCAGTGGTACGGGGAGCGTTTAGCCAAAAACATTCAGTACTTC | CASSQWYGERLAKNIQYF
. | TRBJ2-4 | . | TRBV12-3/TRBV12-4 | TGTGCCAGCAGTTTAGGAGGGGCGCCCTACTTC | CASSLGGAPYF
. | TRBJ1-1 | TRBD1 | TRBV20-1 | TGCAGTGCTAGCGTCGGGACAGCCAACCCTCAAGCTTTCTTT | CSASVGTANPQAFF
. | TRBJ2-5 | TRBD1 | TRBV6-5 | TGTGCCAGCTCGGGAGACAGGGGGCAGGGAGAGACCCAGTACTTC | CASSGDRGQGETQYF
few | TRBJ1-1 | . | TRBV29-1 | TGCAGCGGCGGAGACTTTAACACTGAAGCTTTCTTT | CSGGDFNTEAFF
few | TRBJ2-7 | . | TRBV4-1 | TGCGCCAGCAGCCAAGTAGGGGAGTTCAGGCAGTACTTC | CASSQVGEFRQYF
many | TRBJ1-2 | TRBD1 | TRBV11-2 | TGTGCCAGCAGCTCCGCCGGGACAGGAGCCTATGGCTACACCTTC | CASSSAGTGAYGYTF
. | TRBJ2-1 | . | TRBV7-2 | TGTGCCAGCAGCTTATTTGAGAGCAATGAGCAGTTCTTC | CASSLFESNEQFF
. | TRBJ2-1 | . | TRBV10-3 | TGTGCCATCAGTAGTAGCACCGGGAACAATGAGCAGTTCTTC | CAISSSTGNNEQFF
many | TRBJ1-1 | TRBD1 | TRBV18 | TGTGCCAGCTCACCGACTGGGACAGTCCGGGACACTGAAGCTTTCTTT | CASSPTGTVRDTEAFF
few | TRBJ1-2 | . | TRBV5-1 | TGCGCCAGCAGCTTGTTGAGGGAATATGGCTACACCTTC | CASSLLREYGYTF
few | TRBJ2-3 | . | TRBV23-1 | TGCGCCAGCAGGCAATCTAGCACAGATACGCAGTATTTT | CASRQSSTDTQYF
. | TRBJ2-7 | TRBD2 | TRBV7-3 | TGTGCCAGCAGCTCTAGCGGGGGTTACGAGCAGTACTTC | CASSSSGGYEQYF
few | TRBJ2-3 | TRBD1 | TRBV20-1 | TGCAGTGTAGGGACAGGGGGCACAGATACGCAGTATTTT | CSVGTGGTDTQYF
few | TRBJ2-7 | TRBD1 | TRBV25-1 | TGTGCCAGCAGTCAACCGGGACAGGGGTCGGACGAGCAGTACTTC | CASSQPGQGSDEQYF
. | TRBJ2-7 | TRBD1 | TRBV18 | TGTGCCAGCTCACTAGGTGTGGGACAGGGACCCTACGAGCAGTACTTC | CASSLGVGQGPYEQYF
few | TRBJ2-6 | . | TRBV20-1 | TGCAGTGCCCCTCCGGGGGTCTCTGGGGCCAACGTCCTGACTTTC | CSAPPGVSGANVLTF
many | TRBJ2-7 | . | TRBV12-3/TRBV12-4 | TGTGCCAGCAGTTTAGGGCTCTCCTACGAGCAGTACTTC | CASSLGLSYEQYF
. | TRBJ1-1 | . | TRBV6-2/TRBV6-3 | TGTGCCAGCAGTTACTCGGCGGGGGGCCTAGTCACTGAAGCTTTCTTT | CASSYSAGGLVTEAFF
. | TRBJ2-7 | TRBD2 | TRBV12-3/TRBV12-4 | TGTGCCAGCAGTCCTCGACTAGCGGGGTTCCCTTACGAGCAGTACTTC | CASSPRLAGFPYEQYF
. | TRBJ1-1 | . | TRBV7-9 | TGTGCCAGCAGCCCCCACGGCTTCAGAAACACTGAAGCTTTCTTT | CASSPHGFRNTEAFF
. | TRBJ1-1 | . | TRBV29-1 | TGCAGCACCCAGTTGAACACTGAAGCTTTCTTT | CSTQLNTEAFF
. | TRBJ2-2 | . | TRBV6-5 | TGTGCCACCCGAGGGGTTTGGACCGGGGAGCTGTTTTTT | CATRGVWTGELFF
. | TRBJ1-4 | TRBD1 | TRBV12-3/TRBV12-4 | TGTGCCAGCAGTTTTGGGAGGGGGCGCGATGAAAAACTGTTTTTT | CASSFGRGRDEKLFF
. | TRBJ2-7 | . | TRBV5-1 | TGCGCCAGCAGCCGGGACTGGTACTACGAGCAGTACTTC | CASSRDWYYEQYF
. | TRBJ2-3 | . | TRBV7-3 | TGTGCCAGCAGCTTAACTAGCGGAAGAACAGATACGCAGTATTTT | CASSLTSGRTDTQYF
. | TRBJ2-3 | TRBD2 | TRBV7-2 | TGTGCCAGCAGCTACAACCCCAAACGGACTAGCGGGAGGTGGGATACGCAGTATTTT | CASSYNPKRTSGRWDTQYF
few | TRBJ2-4 | TRBD2 | TRBV30 | TGTGCCTGGAGTGTACAAGCGGGAGTAAACATTCAGTACTTC | CAWSVQAGVNIQYF
. | TRBJ2-1 | TRBD1 | TRBV10-3 | TGTGCCATCAGCGGGACAGCTGACAATGAGCAGTTCTTC | CAISGTADNEQFF
many | TRBJ2-5 | TRBD2 | TRBV24-1 | TGTGCCACCGGACTAGCGGGAGTAGAGACCCAGTACTTC | CATGLAGVETQYF
. | TRBJ1-1 | . | TRBV6-6 | TGTGCCACCTCTCAGTCAACGAGGAACACTGAAGCTTTCTTT | CATSQSTRNTEAFF
. | TRBJ2-1 | . | TRBV24-1 | TGTGCCACCAGTGATTTTCGGGCGGGAAGATCGGGAAATGAGCAGTTCTTC | CATSDFRAGRSGNEQFF
many | TRBJ2-5 | . | TRBV18 | TGTGCCAGCTCACCCCGGGACACTGGCCAGCAGCCTTGGGAGACCCAGTACTTC | CASSPRDTGQQPWETQYF
few | TRBJ2-5 | TRBD1 | TRBV10-1 | TGCGCCAGAAGTAGAATCTACACAGGGGGCGTAAAGACCCAGTACTTC | CARSRIYTGGVKTQYF
. | TRBJ1-1 | . | TRBV7-3 | TGTGCCAGCAGCTTAGGCCTCTACACTGAAGCTTTCTTT | CASSLGLYTEAFF
few | TRBJ1-1 | . | TRBV5-1 | TGCGCCAGCAGACCGGACAGTAACACTGAAGCTTTCTTT | CASRPDSNTEAFF
many | TRBJ2-7 | . | TRBV5-1 | TGCGCCAGCAGCTTGCCGCAGGGCGGGTCCTACGAGCAGTACTTC | CASSLPQGGSYEQYF
. | TRBJ1-5 | TRBD1 | TRBV20-1 | TGCAGTGCTAGAGATTTCGGGACAGCGCAATATAGCAATCAGCCCCAGCATTTT | CSARDFGTAQYSNQPQHF
many | TRBJ2-3 | . | TRBV7-2 | TGTGCCAGCAGCCTCCTTTTGCGGGCGCTTGCAGATACGCAGTATTTT | CASSLLLRALADTQYF
few | TRBJ2-5 | . | TRBV4-3 | TGCGCCAGCAGCCAAGATATGGTGGGGGAGACCCAGTACTTC | CASSQDMVGETQYF
. | TRBJ2-1 | TRBD2 | TRBV3-1 | TGTGCCAGCAGCCCTGGACTAGCGGGAGGTCGAGAGCAGTTCTTC | CASSPGLAGGREQFF
. | TRBJ2-1 | . | TRBV6-1 | TGTGCCAGCAGTGGTTTTAGCGGTCTTATGGGAAATGAGCAGTTCTTC | CASSGFSGLMGNEQFF
. | TRBJ2-5 | TRBD2 | TRBV20-1 | TGCAGTGCTAGAGGGATAGCGGGGGTACCCAGGGGAGAGACCCAGTACTTC | CSARGIAGVPRGETQYF